This entry describes one T cell receptor beta chain. Sequencing used immunoSEQ v3. Produced via immunoSEQ multiplex PCR; TCRdb's table is partial and in-frame only. There are about 5,200 clones in the sample; almost 65% occur only once, and 8.5% to 10% lies in the top ten. This entry comes from a study of TIL therapy for anti-PD-1-resistant metastatic lung cancer. Time point reported: pre-treatment sample, taken before nivolumab and TIL therapy. The tumor samples were excised metastases, mostly pleural nodules or supraclavicular lymph nodes. Sequences were derived from tumor tissue, sampled at baseline. The origin of this receptor is a man in his 70s with non-small cell lung cancer.

CDR3 in amino acids: CASSLQTNTGELFF. The CDR3 coding sequence is TGCGCCAGCAGCTTACAGACGAACACCGGGGAGCTGTTTTTT. The chain carries TRBV5-1 and TRBJ2-2; D is unresolved. This CDR3 contains 14 residues. The germline V and J ends were trimmed by 2 bases and 0 bases, with 5 bases remaining between them. Germline-derived CDR1 and CDR2 are SGHRS and YFSETQ.